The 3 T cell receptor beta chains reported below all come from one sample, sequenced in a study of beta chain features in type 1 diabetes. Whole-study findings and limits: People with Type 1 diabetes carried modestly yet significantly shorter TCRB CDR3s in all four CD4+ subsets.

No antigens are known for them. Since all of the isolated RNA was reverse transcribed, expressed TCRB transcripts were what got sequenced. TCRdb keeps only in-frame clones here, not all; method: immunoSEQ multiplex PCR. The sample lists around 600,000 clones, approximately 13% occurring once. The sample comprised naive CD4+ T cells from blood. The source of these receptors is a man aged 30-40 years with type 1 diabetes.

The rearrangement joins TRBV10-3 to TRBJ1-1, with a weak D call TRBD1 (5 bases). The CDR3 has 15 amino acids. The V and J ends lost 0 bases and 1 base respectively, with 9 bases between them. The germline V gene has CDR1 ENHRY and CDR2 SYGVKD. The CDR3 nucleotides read TGTGCCATCAGTGAGTCGGGCAGGGAGAACACTGAAGCTTTCTTT. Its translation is CAISESGRENTEAFF.

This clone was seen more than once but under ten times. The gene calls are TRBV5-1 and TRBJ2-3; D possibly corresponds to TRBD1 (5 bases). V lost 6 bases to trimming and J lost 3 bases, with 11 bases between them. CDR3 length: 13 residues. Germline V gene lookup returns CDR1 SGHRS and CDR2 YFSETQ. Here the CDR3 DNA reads TGCGCCAGCACGATAGGGGCGACAGATACGCAGTATTTT. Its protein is CASTIGATDTQYF.

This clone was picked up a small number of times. The CDR3 sequence is CASSNRGRGDTQYF. As DNA, the CDR3 is TGTGCCAGTAGTAACAGGGGGCGCGGAGATACGCAGTATTTT. The gene calls are TRBV19 and TRBJ2-3, with 9 nucleotides matching TRBD1. CDR3 length: 14 residues. Germline V gene lookup returns CDR1 LNHDA and CDR2 SQIVND (reference sequence). The ends lost 4 bases at V and 5 bases at J; junction bases unmatched: 4.